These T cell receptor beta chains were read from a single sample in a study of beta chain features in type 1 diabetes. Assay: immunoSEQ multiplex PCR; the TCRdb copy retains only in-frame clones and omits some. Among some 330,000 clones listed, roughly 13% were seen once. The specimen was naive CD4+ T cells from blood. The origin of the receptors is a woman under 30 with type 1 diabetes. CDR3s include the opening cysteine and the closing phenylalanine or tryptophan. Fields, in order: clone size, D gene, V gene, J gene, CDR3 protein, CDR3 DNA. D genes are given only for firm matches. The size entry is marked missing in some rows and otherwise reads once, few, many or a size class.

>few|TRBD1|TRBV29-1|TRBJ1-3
CSVVYGTVNSGNTIYF
TGCAGCGTTGTATACGGGACAGTTAACTCTGGAAACACCATATATTTT
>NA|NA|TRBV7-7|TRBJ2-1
CASSPNGGGGEQFF
TGTGCTAGCAGCCCCAACGGTGGGGGCGGTGAGCAGTTCTTC
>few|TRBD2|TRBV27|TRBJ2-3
CASSLQRGGTDTQYF
TGTGCCAGCAGTTTACAACGGGGGGGCACAGATACGCAGTATTTT
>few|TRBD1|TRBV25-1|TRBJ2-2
CASSRAGTGVTGELFF
TGTGCCAGCAGCAGAGCAGGGACAGGGGTAACCGGGGAGCTGTTTTTT
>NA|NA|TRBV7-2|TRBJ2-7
CASSTDFSREQYF
TGTGCCAGCAGCACCGACTTCTCCCGAGAGCAGTACTTC
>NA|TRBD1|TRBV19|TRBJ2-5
CASSITGAETQYF
TGTGCCAGTAGTATAACAGGGGCGGAGACCCAGTACTTC
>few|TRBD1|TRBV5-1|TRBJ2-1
CASSWADRDYNEQFF
TGCGCCAGCAGCTGGGCGGACAGGGACTACAATGAGCAGTTCTTC
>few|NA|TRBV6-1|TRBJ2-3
CASSELGGTDTQYF
TGTGCCAGCAGTGAACTGGGCGGGACCGATACGCAGTATTTT
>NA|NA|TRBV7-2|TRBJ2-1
CASSPTSGSYNEQFF
TGTGCCAGCAGCCCCACTTCGGGCTCCTACAATGAGCAGTTCTTC
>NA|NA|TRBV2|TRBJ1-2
CASSATYGYTF
TGTGCCAGCAGTGCGACATATGGCTACACCTTC
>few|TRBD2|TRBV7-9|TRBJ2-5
CASSPGLAASLETQYF
TGTGCCAGCAGCCCTGGACTAGCGGCCTCCTTGGAGACCCAGTACTTC
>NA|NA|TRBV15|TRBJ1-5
CATSRGTQKGQPQHF
TGTGCCACCAGCCGCGGGACTCAGAAGGGTCAGCCCCAGCATTTT
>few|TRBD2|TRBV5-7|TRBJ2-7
CASRVRRESTRGEQYF
TGTGCCAGCAGGGTGAGGCGGGAGAGCACAAGGGGAGAGCAGTACTTC
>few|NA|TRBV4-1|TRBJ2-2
CASSQEVFGTNTGELFF
TGCGCCAGCAGCCAAGAAGTCTTCGGGACGAACACCGGGGAGCTGTTTTTT
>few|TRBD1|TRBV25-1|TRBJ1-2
CASSARDRGSTRDGYTF
TGTGCCAGCAGTGCCCGGGACAGGGGATCCACTAGGGATGGCTACACCTTC
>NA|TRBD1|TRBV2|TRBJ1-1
CASREDRGSTEAFF
TGTGCCAGCAGGGAAGACAGGGGGAGCACTGAAGCTTTCTTT
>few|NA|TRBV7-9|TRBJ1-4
CASSFAGNNEKLFF
TGTGCCAGCAGCTTCGCAGGGAATAATGAAAAACTGTTTTTT
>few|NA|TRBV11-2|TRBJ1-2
CASSSIKAGSGGYTF
TGTGCCAGCAGCTCCATAAAAGCTGGCTCGGGTGGCTACACCTTC
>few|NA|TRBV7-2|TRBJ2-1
CASSSPVRGEQFF
TGTGCCAGCAGCTCCCCGGTCCGGGGTGAGCAGTTCTTC
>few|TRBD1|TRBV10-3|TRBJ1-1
CAITQGAAFEAFF
TGTGCCATCACCCAGGGGGCAGCTTTTGAGGCTTTCTTT
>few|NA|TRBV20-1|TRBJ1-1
CSAEPAAGAFF
TGCAGTGCAGAACCAGCGGCTGGGGCTTTCTTT
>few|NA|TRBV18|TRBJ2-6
CASSGTSPSGANVLTF
TGTGCCAGCTCAGGGACTTCTCCCTCTGGGGCCAACGTCCTGACTTTC
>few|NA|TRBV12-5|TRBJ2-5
CASGFGQPQETQYF
TGTGCTAGTGGTTTCGGACAACCCCAAGAGACCCAGTACTTC
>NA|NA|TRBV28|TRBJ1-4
CASSLHPGGISNEKLFF
TGTGCCAGCAGTTTACACCCGGGGGGTATCTCTAATGAAAAACTGTTTTTT
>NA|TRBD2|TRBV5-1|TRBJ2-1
CASSPQTSGGTRWAYNEQFF
TGCGCCAGCAGCCCCCAGACTAGCGGGGGGACAAGATGGGCCTACAATGAGCAGTTCTTC
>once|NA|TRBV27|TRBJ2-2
CASSVGSLVFTGELFF
TGTGCCAGCAGTGTCGGGTCACTAGTCTTCACCGGGGAGCTGTTTTTT
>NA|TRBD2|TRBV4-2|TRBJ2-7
CASSQEAREWGSEQYF
TGTGCCAGCAGCCAAGAGGCGCGGGAGTGGGGCTCCGAGCAGTACTTC
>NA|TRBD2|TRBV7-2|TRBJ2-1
CASSPRLAGGQNEQFF
TGTGCCAGCAGCCCCCGACTAGCGGGGGGGCAAAATGAGCAGTTCTTC
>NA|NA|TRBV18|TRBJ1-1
CASSPLGQRMNTEAFF
TGTGCCAGCTCACCACTCGGACAGCGCATGAACACTGAAGCTTTCTTT
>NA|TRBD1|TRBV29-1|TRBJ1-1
CSARTGMNTEAFF
TGCAGCGCGCGGACAGGGATGAACACTGAAGCTTTCTTT
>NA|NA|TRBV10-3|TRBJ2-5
CAIGRGEEETQYF
TGTGCCATCGGGAGGGGGGAAGAAGAGACCCAGTACTTC
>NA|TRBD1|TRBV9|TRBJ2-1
CASSVAEGAKVYNEQFF
TGTGCCAGCAGCGTAGCTGAGGGGGCGAAGGTCTACAATGAGCAGTTCTTC
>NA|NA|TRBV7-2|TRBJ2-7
CASSPRGMAYEQYF
TGTGCCAGCAGTCCCAGGGGTATGGCCTACGAGCAGTACTTC
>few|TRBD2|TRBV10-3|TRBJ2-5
CAISARTSGKETQYF
TGTGCCATCAGCGCGCGGACTAGCGGGAAAGAGACCCAGTACTTC
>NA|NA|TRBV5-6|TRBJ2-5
CASSQDRPQETQYF
TGTGCCAGCAGCCAGGACAGACCCCAGGAGACCCAGTACTTC
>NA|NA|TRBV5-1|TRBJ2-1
CASSLGGASYNEQFF
TGCGCCAGCAGCTTAGGTGGGGCCTCCTACAATGAGCAGTTCTTC
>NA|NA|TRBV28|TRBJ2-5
CASRALTPETQYF
TGTGCCAGCAGGGCTCTGACTCCAGAGACCCAGTACTTC